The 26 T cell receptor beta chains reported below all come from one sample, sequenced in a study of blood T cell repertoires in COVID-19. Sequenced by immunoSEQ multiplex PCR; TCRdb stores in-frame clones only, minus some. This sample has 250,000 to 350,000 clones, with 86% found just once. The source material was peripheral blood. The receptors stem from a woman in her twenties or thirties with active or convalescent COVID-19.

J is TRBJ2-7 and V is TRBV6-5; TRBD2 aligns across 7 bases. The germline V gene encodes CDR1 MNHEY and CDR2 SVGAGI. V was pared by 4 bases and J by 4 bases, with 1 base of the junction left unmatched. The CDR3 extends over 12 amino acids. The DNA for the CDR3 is TGTGCCAGCAGTTCCGGGGGGTACGAGCAGTACTTC. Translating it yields CASSSGGYEQYF.

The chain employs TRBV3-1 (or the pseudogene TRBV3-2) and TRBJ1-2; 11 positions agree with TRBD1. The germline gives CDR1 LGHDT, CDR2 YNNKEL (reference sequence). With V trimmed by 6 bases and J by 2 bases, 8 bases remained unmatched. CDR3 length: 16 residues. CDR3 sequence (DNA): TGTGCCAGCAGGACCGGGACAGGGGGATTGAACTATGGCTACACCTTC. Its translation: CASRTGTGGLNYGYTF.

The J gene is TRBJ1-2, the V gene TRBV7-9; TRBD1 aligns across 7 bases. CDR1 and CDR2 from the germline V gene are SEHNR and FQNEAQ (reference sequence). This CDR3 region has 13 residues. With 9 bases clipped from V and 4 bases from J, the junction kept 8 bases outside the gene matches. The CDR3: CASLEGAAYGYTF. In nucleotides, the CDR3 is TGTGCCAGTCTGGAGGGGGCGGCCTATGGCTACACCTTC.

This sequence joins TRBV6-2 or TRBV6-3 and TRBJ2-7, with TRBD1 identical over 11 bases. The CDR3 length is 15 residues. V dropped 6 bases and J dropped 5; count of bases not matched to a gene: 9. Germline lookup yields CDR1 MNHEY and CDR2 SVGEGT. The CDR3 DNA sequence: TGTGCCAGCAGCATGAGGACAGGGGGCTTGAACGAGCAGTACTTC. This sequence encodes CASSMRTGGLNEQYF.

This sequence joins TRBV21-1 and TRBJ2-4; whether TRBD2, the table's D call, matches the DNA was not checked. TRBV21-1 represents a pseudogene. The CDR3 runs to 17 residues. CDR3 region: CASSRDSAWRAKNIQYF. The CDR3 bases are TGTGCCAGCAGTCGGGACTCAGCCTGGCGGGCCAAAAACATTCAGTACTTC.

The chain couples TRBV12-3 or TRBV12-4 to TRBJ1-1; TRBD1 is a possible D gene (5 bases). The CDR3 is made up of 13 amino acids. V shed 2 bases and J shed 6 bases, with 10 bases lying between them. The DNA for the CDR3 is TGTGCCAGCAGTTTATCAGGGCACTCTGAAGCTTTCTTT. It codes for CASSLSGHSEAFF.

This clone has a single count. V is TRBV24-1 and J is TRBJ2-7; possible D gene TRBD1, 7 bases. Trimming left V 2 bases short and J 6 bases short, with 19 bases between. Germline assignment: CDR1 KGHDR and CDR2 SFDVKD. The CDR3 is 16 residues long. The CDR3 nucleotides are TGTGCCACCAGTGATTCAGGAGGGGGCATACTCCGCGAGCAGTACTTC. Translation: CATSDSGGGILREQYF.

CDR3 in amino acids: CASSFVVTRIGAGNTIYF. For the CDR3, the DNA is TGTGCCAGCAGCTTTGTCGTTACGAGGATAGGAGCCGGAAACACCATATATTTT. The V gene is TRBV7-9, the J gene TRBJ1-3; D unclear. V lost 3 bases and J 4 bases, leaving 22 bases between the germline ends. This CDR3 has 18 amino acids. Germline V lookup: CDR1 SEHNR, CDR2 FQNEAQ (reference sequence).

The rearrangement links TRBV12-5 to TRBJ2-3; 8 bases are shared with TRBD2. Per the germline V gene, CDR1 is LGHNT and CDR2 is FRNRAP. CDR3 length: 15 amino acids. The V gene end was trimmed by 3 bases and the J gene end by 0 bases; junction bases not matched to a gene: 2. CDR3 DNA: TGTGCTAGTGGTTTACAGCGGGGGAGCACAGATACGCAGTATTTT. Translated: CASGLQRGSTDTQYF.

The CDR3 sequence: CASSPLGSGGPYEQYF. The CDR3 nucleotides read TGTGCCAGCAGCCCCCTAGGTAGCGGGGGACCCTACGAGCAGTACTTC. The V gene is TRBV7-2, the J gene TRBJ2-7; 9 bases map to TRBD2. The germline V gene has CDR1 SGHTA and CDR2 FQGNSA. V lost 5 bases to trimming and J lost 2 bases; unmatched junction nucleotides: 10. CDR3 size: 16 residues.

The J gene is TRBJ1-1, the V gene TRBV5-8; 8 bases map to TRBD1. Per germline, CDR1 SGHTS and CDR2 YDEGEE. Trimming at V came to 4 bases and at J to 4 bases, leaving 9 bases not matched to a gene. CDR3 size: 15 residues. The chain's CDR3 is CASSLMAGGGTEAFF. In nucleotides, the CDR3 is TGTGCCAGCAGCCTAATGGCAGGGGGCGGCACTGAAGCTTTCTTT.

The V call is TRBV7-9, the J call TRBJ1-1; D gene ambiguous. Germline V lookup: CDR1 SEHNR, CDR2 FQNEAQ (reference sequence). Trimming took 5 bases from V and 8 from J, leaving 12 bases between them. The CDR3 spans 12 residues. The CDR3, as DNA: TGTGCCAGCAGCCATGGGCCGGTCGAAGCTTTCTTT. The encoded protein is CASSHGPVEAFF.

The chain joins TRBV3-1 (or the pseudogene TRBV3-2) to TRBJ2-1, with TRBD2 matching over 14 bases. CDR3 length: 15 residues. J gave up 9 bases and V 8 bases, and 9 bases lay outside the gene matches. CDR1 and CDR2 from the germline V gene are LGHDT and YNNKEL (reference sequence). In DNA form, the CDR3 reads TGTGCCAGCGGGACCGGGACTAGCGGGGGAATTGAGCAGTTCTTC. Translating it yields CASGTGTSGGIEQFF.

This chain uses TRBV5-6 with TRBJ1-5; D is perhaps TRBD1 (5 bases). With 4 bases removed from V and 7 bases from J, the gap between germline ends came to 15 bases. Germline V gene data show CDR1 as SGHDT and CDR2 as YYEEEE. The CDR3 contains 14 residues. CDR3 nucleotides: TGTGCCAGCAGCAAAAGCGCAGGGCACCAGCCCCAGCATTTT. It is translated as CASSKSAGHQPQHF. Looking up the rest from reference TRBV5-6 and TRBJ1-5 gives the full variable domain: DAGVTQSPTHLIKTRGQQVTLRCSPKSGHDTVSWYQQALGQGPQFIFQYYEEEERQRGNFPDRFSGHQFPNYSSELNVNALLLGDSALYLCASSKSAGHQPQHFGDGTRLSIL.

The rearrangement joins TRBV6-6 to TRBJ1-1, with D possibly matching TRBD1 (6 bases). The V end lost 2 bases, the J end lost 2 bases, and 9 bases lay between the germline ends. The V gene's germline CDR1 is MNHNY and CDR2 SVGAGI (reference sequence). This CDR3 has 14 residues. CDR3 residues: CASSYPGQNTEAFF. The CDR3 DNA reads TGTGCCAGCAGTTACCCGGGACAAAACACTGAAGCTTTCTTT.

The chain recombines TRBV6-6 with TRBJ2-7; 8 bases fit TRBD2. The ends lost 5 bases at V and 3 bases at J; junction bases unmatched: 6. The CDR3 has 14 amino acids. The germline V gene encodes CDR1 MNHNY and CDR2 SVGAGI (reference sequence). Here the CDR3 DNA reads TGTGCCAGCAGTACGACTAGCGCCTTCTACGAGCAGTACTTC. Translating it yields CASSTTSAFYEQYF.

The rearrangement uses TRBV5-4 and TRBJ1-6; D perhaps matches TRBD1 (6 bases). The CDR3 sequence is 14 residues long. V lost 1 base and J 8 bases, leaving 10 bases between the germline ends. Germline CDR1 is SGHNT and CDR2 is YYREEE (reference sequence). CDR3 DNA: TGTGCCAGCAGCTTGAGGGGGAGGGATTCACCCCTCCACTTT. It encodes CASSLRGRDSPLHF.

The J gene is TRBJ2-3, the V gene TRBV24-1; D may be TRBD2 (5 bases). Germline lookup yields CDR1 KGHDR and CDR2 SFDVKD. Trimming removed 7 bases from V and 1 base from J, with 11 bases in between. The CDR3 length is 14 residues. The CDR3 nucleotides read TGTGCCACCAGCGGGGTATCCGGCACAGATACGCAGTATTTT. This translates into CATSGVSGTDTQYF.

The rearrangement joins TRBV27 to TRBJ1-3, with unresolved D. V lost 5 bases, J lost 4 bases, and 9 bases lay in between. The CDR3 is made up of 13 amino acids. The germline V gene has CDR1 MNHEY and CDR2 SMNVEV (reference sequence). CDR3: CASSPGDGNTIYF. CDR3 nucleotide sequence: TGTGCCAGCAGTCCCGGAGACGGAAACACCATATATTTT.

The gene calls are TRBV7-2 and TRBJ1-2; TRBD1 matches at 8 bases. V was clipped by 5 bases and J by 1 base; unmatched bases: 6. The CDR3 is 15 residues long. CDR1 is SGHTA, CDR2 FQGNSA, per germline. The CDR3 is CASSINRGNNYGYTF. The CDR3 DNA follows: TGTGCCAGCAGCATAAACAGGGGGAATAACTATGGCTACACCTTC.

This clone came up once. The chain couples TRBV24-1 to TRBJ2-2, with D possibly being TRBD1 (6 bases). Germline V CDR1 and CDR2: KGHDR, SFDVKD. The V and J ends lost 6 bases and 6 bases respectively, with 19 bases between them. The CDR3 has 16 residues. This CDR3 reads CATSLQGNVKPGELFF. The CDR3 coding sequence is TGTGCCACCAGTCTCCAGGGGAATGTTAAGCCCGGGGAGCTGTTTTTT.

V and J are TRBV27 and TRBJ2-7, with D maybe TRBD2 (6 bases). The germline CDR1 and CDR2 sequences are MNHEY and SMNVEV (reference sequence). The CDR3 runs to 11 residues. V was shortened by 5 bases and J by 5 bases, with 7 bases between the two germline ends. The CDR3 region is CASSRGNEQYF. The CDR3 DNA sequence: TGTGCCAGCAGTCGGGGGAACGAGCAGTACTTC.

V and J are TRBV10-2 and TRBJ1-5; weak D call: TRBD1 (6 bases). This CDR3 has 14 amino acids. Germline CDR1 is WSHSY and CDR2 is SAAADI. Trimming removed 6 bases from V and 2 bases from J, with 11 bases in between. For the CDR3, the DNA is TGCGCCAGCAGCCAGGGGTACGGCAATCAGCCCCAGCATTTT. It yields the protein CASSQGYGNQPQHF.

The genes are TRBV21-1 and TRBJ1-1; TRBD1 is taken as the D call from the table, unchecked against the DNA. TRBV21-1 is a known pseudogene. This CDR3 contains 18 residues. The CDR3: CASSKNREGARCETEAFF. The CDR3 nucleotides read TGTGCCAGCAGCAAAAATCGAGAGGGGGCGCGGTGTGAGACTGAAGCTTTCTTT.

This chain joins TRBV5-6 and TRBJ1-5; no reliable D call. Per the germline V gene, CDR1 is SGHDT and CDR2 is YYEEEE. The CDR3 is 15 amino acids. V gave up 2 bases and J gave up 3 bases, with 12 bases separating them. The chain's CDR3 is CASSFYGQVNQPQHF. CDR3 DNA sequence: TGTGCCAGCAGCTTCTATGGGCAGGTCAATCAGCCCCAGCATTTT.

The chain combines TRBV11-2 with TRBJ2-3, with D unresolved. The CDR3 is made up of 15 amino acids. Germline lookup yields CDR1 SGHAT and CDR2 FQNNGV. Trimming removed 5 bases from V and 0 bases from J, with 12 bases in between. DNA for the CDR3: TGTGCCAGCAGCCTCCCCCAGTCTAGCACAGATACGCAGTATTTT. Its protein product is CASSLPQSSTDTQYF.